This T cell receptor beta chain was sequenced for a study of T cells after posttransplantation cyclophosphamide. Peripheral blood was collected from the related graft donor on the marrow donation day. A word on this clone: Antigen: not known.

Sequencing was performed with immunoSEQ multiplex PCR; in TCRdb, only in-frame clones are kept and a portion is missing. The profile shows 11,000 to 15,000 clones, 76% of them singletons. The germline V gene has CDR1 MGHDK and CDR2 SYGVNS. The CDR3 spans 16 residues. V lost 4 bases to trimming and J lost 4 bases; unmatched junction nucleotides: 11. Study-wide results and caveats: TRB clonality was highly associated with recipient CMV seropositivity and reactivation. Later post-transplant blood repertoires were often dominated by donor CD8+ memory clones. Blood and skin or GI T cell repertoires showed limited TRB overlap.

Sample: memory CD4+ T cells sorted from PBMCs. The V call is TRBV25-1, the J call TRBJ1-2; 8 nucleotides line up with TRBD1. The sequence came from a man in his fifties or sixties. The CDR3 sequence: CASSAGQGDRGYGYTF. In DNA form, the CDR3 reads TGTGCCAGCAGTGCTGGACAGGGTGATCGTGGCTATGGCTACACCTTC.